These 22 T cell receptor beta chains were all obtained from the same sample, sequenced in a study of T cells in Graves' hyperthyroidism and ophthalmopathy. The TCR beta CDR3 regions underwent amplification using RNA transcripts as the source. The HTBI primer set was used in a first-round RT-PCR of the TCR CDR3. From the multiplex PCR reads, TCRdb called clonotypes with MiXCR, one entry per CDR3 protein. Found here are 660,000 or so distinct CDR3 sequences, around 21% of them singletons; the top ten hold 30% to 40%. Sequenced input: blood. These receptors all come from a man aged 30 to 45 with Graves' ophthalmopathy.

This clonotype was detected ten times or more. The chain uses TRBV11-2 and TRBJ2-7; D could derive from TRBD1 or TRBD2 (5 bases each). The CDR3 loop spans 16 amino acids. V was clipped by 0 bases and J by 6 bases, with 18 bases between them. The germline V gene encodes CDR1 SGHAT and CDR2 FQNNGV. CDR3 in DNA: TGTGCCAGCAGCTTAGAAATTATCGGGGACGCGGGCGAGCAGTACTTC. Translating gives CASSLEIIGDAGEQYF.

The rearrangement links TRBV5-6 to TRBJ1-2; D is possibly TRBD1 (5 bases). Germline V gene lookup returns CDR1 SGHDT and CDR2 YYEEEE. Trimming shortened V by 2 bases and J by 8 bases, and 25 bases separated the two germline ends. The CDR3 loop spans 17 amino acids. As DNA, the CDR3 is TGTGCCAGCAGCTTTCTAAAATATTATCCCGGGACCAAGGGCTACACCTTC. As protein: CASSFLKYYPGTKGYTF. Supplemented by reference TRBV5-6 and TRBJ1-2, the full variable domain reads DAGVTQSPTHLIKTRGQQVTLRCSPKSGHDTVSWYQQALGQGPQFIFQYYEEEERQRGNFPDRFSGHQFPNYSSELNVNALLLGDSALYLCASSFLKYYPGTKGYTFGSGTRLTVV.

The table lists this clonotype with a few counts. The chain uses TRBV28 and TRBJ1-2; 7 bases agree with TRBD1. The length of the CDR3 is 15 residues. Germline values: CDR1 MDHEN, CDR2 SYDVKM. Trimming took 8 bases from V and 4 from J; bases not matched to a gene: 13. CDR3 bases: TGTGCCAGCCTAGGCGGGACAGTCTCCAGCTATGGCTACACCTTC. This encodes CASLGGTVSSYGYTF.

This sequence joins TRBV9 and TRBJ2-1, with TRBD2 as a possible D gene (6 bases). This CDR3 is 16 amino acids long. Between the trimmed V and J ends, which lost 7 bases and 0 bases, there was a span of 17 bases. Germline V CDR1 and CDR2: SGDLS, YYNGEE. CDR3 amino acids: CASGAGRGSSYNEQFF. CDR3 sequence (DNA): TGTGCCAGCGGGGCGGGACGGGGTAGCTCCTACAATGAGCAGTTCTTC.

This clonotype has only a few counts. This chain links TRBV5-5 with TRBJ2-1; 9 positions agree with TRBD1. V lost 4 bases, J lost 10 bases, and 12 bases stayed unmatched. The germline V gene encodes CDR1 SGHKS and CDR2 YYEKEE (reference sequence). The CDR3 sequence is 15 residues long. The CDR3 DNA sequence: TGTGCCAGCAGCATCCCCGGGACAGGGTCGCAGGAGCAGTTCTTC. This sequence encodes CASSIPGTGSQEQFF.

This clonotype was picked up many times. This chain links TRBV7-9 with TRBJ1-4; a weak D match, TRBD1 (5 bases). The CDR3 is 15 amino acids. Germline lookup yields CDR1 SEHNR and CDR2 FQNEAQ (reference sequence). Trimming left V 1 base short and J 8 bases short, with 14 bases between. The CDR3, as DNA: TGTGCCAGCAGCTTAGAAGGGGTAACGGGGGAAAAACTGTTTTTT. Its translation is CASSLEGVTGEKLFF.

This clonotype was picked up a small number of times. CDR3 amino acids: CASSQEGLAGVGYQETQYF. The CDR3 DNA follows: TGTGCCAGCAGCCAAGAAGGTCTAGCGGGAGTAGGGTACCAAGAGACCCAGTACTTC. This chain uses TRBV3-1 with TRBJ2-5; 10 bases line up with TRBD2. V shed 0 bases and J 0 bases; nucleotides not matched to a gene: 10. Germline V gives CDR1 LGHDT, CDR2 YNNKEL (reference sequence). The CDR3 runs 19 residues.

This clonotype was counted only a few times. The V gene is TRBV27, the J gene TRBJ2-1; the match to TRBD2 covers 10 bases. Looked up from germline, CDR1 is MNHEY and CDR2 is SMNVEV (reference sequence). This CDR3 contains 14 residues. V was pared by 8 bases and J by 4 bases, with 5 bases of the junction left unmatched. The DNA of the CDR3 is TGTGCCAGCGCACTAGCGGGACCGTACAATGAGCAGTTCTTC. Protein product: CASALAGPYNEQFF.

This clonotype was seen many times. The V call is TRBV7-2, the J call TRBJ2-1; 9 positions match TRBD2. CDR1 and CDR2 from the germline V gene are SGHTA and FQGNSA. The V gene end was trimmed by 7 bases and the J gene end by 1 base; junction bases not matched to a gene: 2. CDR3 length: 14 amino acids. The CDR3 reads CASTLAGSYNEQFF. CDR3 DNA: TGTGCCAGCACCCTAGCGGGATCCTACAATGAGCAGTTCTTC.

This clonotype showed up just a few times. This rearrangement joins TRBV4-1 to TRBJ1-2, with D perhaps TRBD1 (5 bases). Germline V gene data show CDR1 as MGHRA and CDR2 as YSYEKL. The V and J ends lost 1 base and 2 bases respectively, with 14 bases between them. The CDR3 loop spans 16 amino acids. CDR3 loop: CASSQAWGLLNYGYTF. CDR3 in DNA: TGCGCCAGCAGCCAAGCATGGGGCCTACTAAACTATGGCTACACCTTC.

The rearrangement uses TRBV2 and TRBJ2-7, with 11 bases fitting TRBD1. Losses at the gene ends were 7 bases for V and 4 bases for J; bases not matched to a gene: 6. The germline gives CDR1 SNHLY, CDR2 FYNNEI. The CDR3 runs 14 residues. The CDR3 DNA follows: TGTGCCAGCACTGGACAGGGGGCGCGGTACGAGCAGTACTTC. Its protein product is CASTGQGARYEQYF.

This clonotype was observed a handful of times. The chain combines TRBV6-1 with TRBJ1-1; tentatively, D is TRBD1 (5 bases). CDR1 and CDR2 (germline): MNHNS, SASEGT. V was pared by 10 bases and J by 8 bases, with 14 bases between. This CDR3 spans 11 amino acids. The DNA of the CDR3 is TGTGCCACCTCAAGGGACGGCGAAGCTTTCTTT. The encoded protein is CATSRDGEAFF.

The chain combines TRBV20-1 with TRBJ2-2; TRBD1 matches 8 bases. V gave up 5 bases and J gave up 1 base; unmatched junction bases: 6. CDR3 length: 15 residues. CDR1 is DFQATT, CDR2 SNEGSKA, per germline (reference sequence). CDR3 in amino acids: CSAQTGTGNTGELFF. CDR3 in DNA: TGCAGTGCTCAAACCGGGACAGGGAACACCGGGGAGCTGTTTTTT.

The chain has TRBV20-1 and TRBJ2-7, with TRBD2 matching over 7 bases. This CDR3 is 16 amino acids long. Germline CDR1 DFQATT, CDR2 SNEGSKA (reference sequence). After removal of 1 base from V and 0 bases from J, the junction contained 9 bases not matched to a gene. CDR3 bases: TGCAGTGCTAGAGCGACGGGTAGCGGGTACTCCTACGAGCAGTACTTC. Translation: CSARATGSGYSYEQYF.

A note on this clonotype: Sequence at one end of the junction differs from germline and may be a read error. The chain carries TRBV5-5 and TRBJ2-1; the match to TRBD2 covers 8 bases. The CDR3 has 15 amino acids. Germline CDR1 and CDR2: SGHKS and YYEKEE (reference sequence). CDR3 sequence: CASSQETSGYNEQFF. CDR3 DNA sequence: TGCGCCAGCAGCCAAGAAACTAGCGGCTACAATGAGCAGTTCTTC.

A few counts support this clonotype. The CDR3 reads CASSKGLAGPPGQFF. CDR3 nucleotides: TGTGCCAGCAGCAAGGGACTAGCGGGACCCCCCGGGCAGTTCTTC. The genes are TRBV11-2 and TRBJ2-1, with 13 bases lining up with TRBD2. The V segment lost 5 bases and the J segment 12 bases; nucleotides outside the gene matches: 10. The CDR3 is 15 residues long. The germline gives CDR1 SGHAT, CDR2 FQNNGV.

At least ten counts were recorded for this clonotype. V is TRBV7-8 and J is TRBJ1-2; 7 bases align to TRBD1. Germline trimming cut 3 bases from V and 3 bases from J; bases unmatched to any gene: 7. The CDR3 loop spans 15 amino acids. The germline V gene encodes CDR1 SGHVS and CDR2 FQNEAQ. The CDR3 region has the DNA TGTGCCAGCAGCTTCCACAGGGGCCACGACTATGGCTACACCTTC. Translated: CASSFHRGHDYGYTF.

This clonotype was detected only a few times. The rearrangement links TRBV5-4 to TRBJ1-2; no definite D call. There are 14 residues in the CDR3. The V end was cut by 1 base, the J end by 0 bases, with 7 bases between. Germline-derived CDR1 and CDR2 are SGHNT and YYREEE (reference sequence). The CDR3 here is CASSLSTANYGYTF. The CDR3 DNA sequence: TGTGCCAGCAGCTTGTCTACGGCTAACTATGGCTACACCTTC.

The chain couples TRBV6-1 to TRBJ2-1; D gene ambiguous. The CDR3 totals 13 residues. The germline V gene has CDR1 MNHNS and CDR2 SASEGT. The V end was cut by 6 bases, the J end by 9 bases, with 15 bases between. This CDR3 is CASRGFGVSEQFF. CDR3 nucleotides: TGTGCCAGCAGGGGTTTTGGGGTCAGTGAGCAGTTCTTC.

This clonotype was detected only a few times. This rearrangement joins TRBV19 to TRBJ2-6; D is ambiguous. The V end was cut by 2 bases, the J end by 7 bases, with 9 bases between. Germline V CDR1 and CDR2: LNHDA, SQIVND (reference sequence). The CDR3 runs to 14 residues. The CDR3 DNA is TGTGCCAGTAGTATATGGGGTGGCGCCAACGTCCTGACTTTC. Amino acid sequence: CASSIWGGANVLTF.

The chain couples TRBV27 to TRBJ2-7; D unresolved. This CDR3 has 13 residues. V was trimmed by 2 bases and J by 6 bases, leaving 11 bases between them. Germline values: CDR1 MNHEY, CDR2 SMNVEV (reference sequence). CDR3 DNA: TGTGCCAGCAGTTTAGGGAAGGGCGCCGAGCAGTACTTC. It encodes CASSLGKGAEQYF.

The rearrangement links TRBV27 to TRBJ2-7; 10 bases are a match to TRBD1. From germline, CDR1 is MNHEY and CDR2 SMNVEV (reference sequence). Trimming cost V 5 bases and J 9 bases; bases outside gene matches: 13. The CDR3 contains 15 residues. The CDR3, as DNA: TGTGCCAGCAGTCTCGCCGGGACAGGGGTGACCGGGCAGTACTTC. Amino acid sequence: CASSLAGTGVTGQYF.